Following are 7 T cell receptor beta chains from one sample sequenced in a study of cytomegalovirus exposure and HLA in healthy donors. In the PCR, 60 Vbeta and 13 Jbeta primers were used. This table comes from immunoSEQ multiplex PCR, and its TCRdb copy is limited to in-frame clones, with some not included. The sample holds 65,000 to 95,000 clones. The sequenced sample was PBMCs. These receptors came from a woman in her sixties in good health and CMV-seronegative.

The chain links TRBV7-9 to TRBJ2-5; 7 nucleotides align to TRBD1. The J call may be incorrect, as the DNA end agrees better with TRBJ2-7. There are 15 residues in the CDR3. Germline V lookup: CDR1 SEHNR, CDR2 FQNEAQ (reference sequence). CDR3 loop: CASSNQGTEIDEQYF. The CDR3 bases are TGTGCCAGCAGCAATCAGGGGACAGAGATCGACGAGCAGTACTTC.

The V gene is TRBV7-8, the J gene TRBJ2-1; 8 positions match TRBD1. V was pared by 1 base and J by 13 bases, with 12 bases of the junction left unmatched. There are 15 residues in the CDR3. The germline V gene has CDR1 SGHVS and CDR2 FQNEAQ. The CDR3 protein is CASSLGGQGYTAQFF. In DNA form, the CDR3 reads TGTGCCAGCAGCTTAGGAGGACAGGGCTACACGGCCCAGTTCTTC.

The chain couples TRBV30 to TRBJ2-5; 8 bases map to TRBD1. Germline V gene data show CDR1 as GTSNPN and CDR2 as SVGIG (reference sequence). This CDR3 has 15 residues. V trimming: 3 bases; J trimming: 1 base; junction bases outside the gene matches: 7. The DNA of the CDR3 is TGTGCCTGGAGCGTTCAGGGGACAGGCCAAGAGACCCAGTACTTC. It is translated as CAWSVQGTGQETQYF.

This sequence joins TRBV2 and TRBJ2-3, with TRBD2 as a possible D gene (6 bases). Germline-derived CDR1 and CDR2 are SNHLY and FYNNEI. V dropped 7 bases and J dropped 0 bases, with 11 bases sitting between them. This CDR3 is 14 amino acids long. The DNA for the CDR3 is TGTGCCAGCAATGGGGGGAGGAGCACAGATACGCAGTATTTT. Amino acid sequence: CASNGGRSTDTQYF.

The chain uses TRBV10-3 and TRBJ1-3; no reliable D call. Germline lookup yields CDR1 ENHRY and CDR2 SYGVKD. This CDR3 has 13 residues. V shed 11 bases and J shed 6 bases, with 17 bases lying between them. The CDR3 DNA follows: TGTGCCTATACAGAGCTTGCGAAAAACACCATATATTTT. This translates into CAYTELAKNTIYF.

The chain recombines TRBV30 with TRBJ2-3; 7 bases map to TRBD1. This CDR3 is built from 16 residues. The germline gives CDR1 GTSNPN, CDR2 SVGIG (reference sequence). V was pared by 0 bases and J by 7 bases, with 13 bases of the junction left unmatched. The CDR3 coding sequence is TGTGCCTGGAGTGTGGGGAGACAGGGCCAGCGCTATACGCAGTATTTT. It codes for CAWSVGRQGQRYTQYF.

The V call is TRBV29-1, the J call TRBJ2-5; TRBD2 matches at 9 bases. The J call may be faulty, since TRBJ2-7 better matches the DNA end. Germline V gene lookup returns CDR1 SQVTM and CDR2 ANQGSEA. CDR3 length: 13 amino acids. CDR3: CSVEVTSGYEQYF. The CDR3 DNA reads TGCAGCGTTGAAGTGACTAGCGGCTACGAGCAGTACTTC.